This passage covers 18 T cell receptor beta chains from one sample sequenced in a study of blood T cell repertoires in COVID-19. The assay was immunoSEQ multiplex PCR, and TCRdb's table has in-frame clones only and misses some. The table lists about 210,000 clones, more than 75% of them singletons. The sample comprised PBMCs or T cells enriched from blood (not recorded which). All receptors come from a man aged 30 to 39 in a cohort exposed to, infected with or recovered from COVID-19 (not recorded which).

Only a few counts were recorded for this clone. The rearrangement uses TRBV7-9 and TRBJ1-3, with a possible D match to TRBD1 (6 bases). Trimming shortened V by 1 base and J by 2 bases, and 9 bases separated the two germline ends. Germline V gene data show CDR1 as SEHNR and CDR2 as FQNEAQ (reference sequence). There are 15 residues in the CDR3. The CDR3 reads CASSLEGVAGNTIYF. Written as DNA, the CDR3 is TGTGCCAGCAGCTTAGAGGGGGTGGCTGGAAACACCATATATTTT.

The V gene is TRBV10-3, the J gene TRBJ1-2; TRBD1 matches 9 bases. CDR1 and CDR2 (germline): ENHRY, SYGVKD. V was pared by 3 bases and J by 5 bases, with 7 bases of the junction left unmatched. This CDR3 has 15 residues. The CDR3 coding sequence is TGTGCCATCAGTGATTGGGGACAGGGCTGGTATGGCTACACCTTC. Its protein is CAISDWGQGWYGYTF.

This chain connects TRBV5-1 to TRBJ2-7; weak D call: TRBD1 (6 bases). Per germline, CDR1 SGHRS and CDR2 YFSETQ. Trimming cost V 4 bases and J 1 base, with 18 bases left between them. The CDR3 is 16 residues long. The CDR3 sequence is CASSPIMTGTSYEQYF. CDR3 DNA sequence: TGCGCCAGCAGCCCCATCATGACAGGTACTTCCTACGAGCAGTACTTC.

The gene calls are TRBV29-1 and TRBJ1-2, with TRBD1 matching over 9 bases. The germline V gene encodes CDR1 SQVTM and CDR2 ANQGSEA. There are 15 residues in the CDR3. The junction had 8 bases not matched to a gene; V was cut back by 5 bases and J by 1 base. For the CDR3, the DNA is TGCAGCGTTAGGGGGACAGGGAGTAATAACTATGGCTACACCTTC. It translates to CSVRGTGSNNYGYTF.

CDR3 sequence reads: CASTREGPYNEQFF. The DNA of the CDR3 is TGTGCCAGCACCAGGGAGGGCCCCTACAATGAGCAGTTCTTC. The chain combines TRBV5-8 with TRBJ2-1; the match to TRBD2 covers 7 bases. The ends lost 6 bases at V and 2 bases at J; junction bases unmatched: 5. The CDR3 extends over 14 amino acids. Germline V gives CDR1 SGHTS, CDR2 YDEGEE.

This sequence joins TRBV7-2 and TRBJ2-3, with a possible D match to TRBD1 (6 bases). The CDR3 extends over 17 amino acids. V shed 5 bases and J shed 2 bases, with 20 bases lying between them. The germline gives CDR1 SGHTA, CDR2 FQGNSA. This chain's CDR3 is CASSPQPRTVSTDTQYF. CDR3 DNA sequence: TGTGCCAGCAGCCCCCAACCCCGGACAGTCTCCACAGATACGCAGTATTTT.

The CDR3 spells CASSPTGDRDTQYF. DNA of the CDR3: TGTGCCAGCAGCCCGACAGGGGATCGGGATACGCAGTATTTT. This chain connects TRBV7-9 to TRBJ2-3; TRBD1 aligns across 8 bases. The CDR3 is made up of 14 amino acids. From germline, CDR1 is SEHNR and CDR2 FQNEAQ (reference sequence). Unmatched junction bases numbered 7, after V lost 5 bases and J lost 6 bases.

The chain uses TRBV18 and TRBJ2-1; 9 nucleotides match TRBD2. This CDR3 region has 15 residues. Germline lookup yields CDR1 KGHSH and CDR2 LQKENI. The V and J ends lost 3 bases and 7 bases, in that order; junction bases with no gene match: 7. The CDR3 bases are TGTGCCAGCTCACCGCCTAGCGGGATTGATAATGAGCAGTTCTTC. Residues: CASSPPSGIDNEQFF. The entire variable domain, with the rest obtained from reference TRBV18 and TRBJ2-1, is as follows: NAGVMQNPRHLVRRRGQEARLRCSPMKGHSHVYWYRQLPEEGLKFMVYLQKENIIDESGMPKERFSAEFPKEGPSILRIQQVVRGDSAAYFCASSPPSGIDNEQFFGPGTRLTVL.

The chain combines TRBV7-2 with TRBJ1-3, with unresolved D. With 5 bases removed from V and 0 bases from J, the gap between germline ends came to 20 bases. The CDR3 runs to 18 residues. Germline CDR1 SGHTA, CDR2 FQGNSA. The CDR3 is CASSLGPNPNPSGNTIYF. The CDR3 region has the DNA TGTGCCAGCAGCCTGGGCCCCAACCCCAACCCCTCTGGAAACACCATATATTTT.

This chain's CDR3 is CASRSRGYYEQYF. As DNA, the CDR3 is TGTGCCAGCAGGTCCCGCGGGTACTACGAGCAGTACTTC. V is TRBV13 and J is TRBJ2-7; possibly TRBD2 for D (5 bases). The CDR3 runs 13 residues. The germline V gene has CDR1 PRHDT and CDR2 FYEKMQ (reference sequence). Trimming removed 6 bases from V and 3 bases from J, with 12 bases in between.

The gene calls are TRBV7-8 and TRBJ2-5, with D perhaps TRBD1 (5 bases). Per germline, CDR1 SGHVS and CDR2 FQNEAQ. V lost 6 bases and J 2 bases, leaving 10 bases between the germline ends. This CDR3 comprises 13 residues. CDR3 amino acids: CASRGAGQETQYF. DNA of the CDR3: TGTGCCAGCAGAGGGGCAGGACAAGAGACCCAGTACTTC.

The CDR3 sequence is CASSPGHEAKNIQYF. The CDR3 DNA follows: TGCGCCAGCAGTCCGGGACACGAGGCCAAAAACATTCAGTACTTC. This rearrangement joins TRBV10-1 to TRBJ2-4; D is possibly TRBD1 (6 bases). CDR3 length: 15 amino acids. Trimming cost V 5 bases and J 1 base, with 12 bases left between them. The germline CDR1 and CDR2 sequences are WNHNN and SYGVQD (reference sequence).

The chain combines TRBV7-2 with TRBJ2-1; D remains unclear. Trimming removed 1 base from V and 10 bases from J, with 14 bases in between. The CDR3 is made up of 14 amino acids. From germline, CDR1 is SGHTA and CDR2 FQGNSA. The CDR3 loop is CASSLEARPFEQFF. CDR3 in DNA: TGTGCCAGCAGCTTAGAAGCTAGGCCGTTCGAGCAGTTCTTC.

The chain combines TRBV7-6 with TRBJ1-2; D possibly corresponds to TRBD1 (5 bases). With 5 bases removed from V and 8 bases from J, the gap between germline ends came to 18 bases. CDR1 and CDR2 from the germline V gene are SGHVS and FNYEAQ. This CDR3 contains 14 residues. The CDR3: CASSIGGGHGGYTF. In DNA, the CDR3 is TGTGCCAGCAGCATTGGGGGGGGTCACGGAGGCTACACCTTC.

The J gene is TRBJ2-1, the V gene TRBV4-3; D gene unclear. Trimming left V 3 bases short and J 6 bases short, with 9 bases between. CDR3 length equals 13 residues. Germline loops: CDR1 LGHNA, CDR2 YSLEER. CDR3 coding DNA: TGCGCCAGCAGCCAGAGAACTCTCAATGAGCAGTTCTTC. Protein: CASSQRTLNEQFF.

This clone showed up just once. The chain couples TRBV3-1 (or the pseudogene TRBV3-2) to TRBJ2-6, with unresolved D. V gave up 0 bases and J gave up 1 base, with 7 bases separating them. Per germline, CDR1 LGHDT and CDR2 YNNKEL (reference sequence). The CDR3 loop spans 16 amino acids. The chain's CDR3 is CASSQDVDSGANVLTF. In nucleotides, the CDR3 is TGTGCCAGCAGCCAAGATGTAGATTCTGGGGCCAACGTCCTGACTTTC.

The J gene is TRBJ2-3, the V gene TRBV25-1; D ambiguous. The CDR3 contains 12 residues. The ends were cut back, 4 bases at V and 3 bases at J, with 5 bases in the middle. CDR1 is MGHDK and CDR2 is SYGVNS in the germline V gene. The CDR3 sequence is CASSVGTDTQYF. The CDR3 DNA reads TGTGCCAGCAGTGTCGGGACAGATACGCAGTATTTT.

J is TRBJ2-1 and V is TRBV28; D not certain. The V gene lost 3 bases and the J gene lost 9 bases, with 6 bases spanning the gap. CDR3 size: 11 residues. Per germline, CDR1 MDHEN and CDR2 SYDVKM. CDR3 in amino acids: CASSLRREQFF. The CDR3, as DNA: TGTGCCAGCAGTTTGAGGCGTGAGCAGTTCTTC. The complete variable domain, with remaining parts taken from reference TRBV28 and TRBJ2-1, reads DVKVTQSSRYLVKRTGEKVFLECVQDMDHENMFWYRQDPGLGLRLIYFSYDVKMKEKGDIPEGYSVSREKKERFSLILESASTNQTSMYLCASSLRREQFFGPGTRLTVL.